These 30 T cell receptor beta chains were all obtained from the same sample, sequenced in a study of T cells after posttransplantation cyclophosphamide. Clones were sequenced by immunoSEQ multiplex PCR, and TCRdb holds only the in-frame ones, with some missing. This table holds approximately 35,000 clones with no singletons; the top ten claim 1% to 1.5%. Material for sequencing was PBMCs. The receptors were gathered from a girl aged 10-17 years in good health, CMV-negative, and a related stem cell transplant donor.

In its sample, this clone was seen many times. The genes are TRBV5-1 and TRBJ1-2; D gene unclear. The CDR3 extends over 13 amino acids. V was shortened by 2 bases and J by 6 bases, with 11 bases between the two germline ends. Germline lookup yields CDR1 SGHRS and CDR2 YFSETQ. This CDR3 is CASSFNWGDGYTF. The CDR3 nucleotides read TGCGCCAGCAGCTTCAACTGGGGAGATGGCTACACCTTC.

This clone was seen ten or more times. The CDR3 bases are TGTGCCAGCAGCCCCGCAGGGAAAACTAATGAAAAACTGTTTTTT. It yields the protein CASSPAGKTNEKLFF. The chain employs TRBV11-2 and TRBJ1-4; TRBD1 is a possible D gene (5 bases). V was cut by 5 bases and J by 1 base, with 11 bases left in between. CDR3 size: 15 residues. Germline CDR1 and CDR2: SGHAT and FQNNGV.

This clone was observed many times. The same CDR3 arises from other DNA sequences in this sample as well. The chain couples TRBV19 to TRBJ1-1, with 7 bases lining up with TRBD1. The V gene's germline CDR1 is LNHDA and CDR2 SQIVND (reference sequence). CDR3 length equals 17 residues. Trimming took 6 bases from V and 0 from J; bases not matched to a gene: 13. The chain's CDR3 is CASRLRDIGTVNTEAFF. The CDR3 DNA reads TGTGCCAGTAGACTGCGTGATATTGGGACAGTGAACACTGAAGCTTTCTTT.

This rearrangement joins TRBV30 to TRBJ2-7, with 10 bases lining up with TRBD1. Germline loops: CDR1 GTSNPN, CDR2 SVGIG (reference sequence). V was pared by 6 bases and J by 2 bases, with 4 bases of the junction left unmatched. The CDR3 runs 13 residues. CDR3: CACSGQGPYEQYF. The DNA for the CDR3 is TGTGCCTGCTCGGGACAGGGGCCCTACGAGCAGTACTTC.

This clone was seen at least ten times. The V and J genes are TRBV15 and TRBJ1-2; 9 nucleotides match TRBD1. V was pared by 0 bases and J by 8 bases, with 7 bases of the junction left unmatched. Germline V lookup: CDR1 LNHNV, CDR2 YYDKDF (reference sequence). The CDR3 totals 15 residues. In nucleotides, the CDR3 is TGTGCCACCAGCAGAGAGTTACAGGGGGCAGGGGGCTACACCTTC. Translating it yields CATSRELQGAGGYTF.

This clone was detected only a few times. The V call is TRBV6-5, the J call TRBJ1-2; 7 bases agree with TRBD1. Germline V gene lookup returns CDR1 MNHEY and CDR2 SVGAGI. The length of the CDR3 is 15 residues. After removal of 6 bases from V and 0 bases from J, the junction contained 7 bases not matched to a gene. The CDR3, as DNA: TGTGCCAGCAGCCCAACCGGGACAGCTAACTATGGCTACACCTTC. It translates to CASSPTGTANYGYTF.

V usage is TRBV16 and J usage is TRBJ1-5; TRBD1 might be the D (6 bases). The V end lost 1 base, the J end lost 9 bases, and 19 bases lay between the germline ends. Germline CDR1 is KGHSY and CDR2 is FQNENV. The CDR3 runs to 16 residues. The CDR3 spells CASSQWGHRQGAPQHF. In DNA, the CDR3 is TGTGCCAGCAGCCAATGGGGACACCGCCAAGGCGCGCCCCAGCATTTT. Filled out from reference TRBV16 and TRBJ1-5, the complete variable domain reads GEEVAQTPKHLVRGEGQKAKLYCAPIKGHSYVFWYQQVLKNEFKFLISFQNENVFDETGMPKERFSAKCLPNSPCSLEIQATKLEDSAVYFCASSQWGHRQGAPQHFGDGTRLSIL.

This clone showed up many times. The gene calls are TRBV9 and TRBJ1-5; 9 bases line up with TRBD1. The germline CDR1 and CDR2 sequences are SGDLS and YYNGEE. The J segment lost 4 bases and the V segment lost 3 bases, leaving 2 bases of the junction unmatched. The CDR3 covers 14 residues. CDR3: CASSAGTGNQPQHF. In DNA form, the CDR3 reads TGTGCCAGCAGCGCCGGGACAGGGAATCAGCCCCAGCATTTT. Full variable domain (missing parts from reference TRBV9 and TRBJ1-5): DSGVTQTPKHLITATGQRVTLRCSPRSGDLSVYWYQQSLDQGLQFLIQYYNGEERAKGNILERFSAQQFPDLHSELNLSSLELGDSALYFCASSAGTGNQPQHFGDGTRLSIL.

This clone was picked up many times. The CDR3 reads CASSPNGQWDNEQFF. Written as DNA, the CDR3 is TGTGCCAGCAGCCCCAACGGACAGTGGGACAATGAGCAGTTCTTC. V gene TRBV13 combines with J gene TRBJ2-1, with D maybe TRBD1 (6 bases). Trimming cost V 5 bases and J 5 bases, with 16 bases left between them. The CDR3 length is 15 residues. Per the germline V gene, CDR1 is PRHDT and CDR2 is FYEKMQ (reference sequence).

This clone was counted a few times. The rearrangement uses TRBV30 and TRBJ1-5; D possibly corresponds to TRBD1 (6 bases). Trimming took 3 bases from V and 7 from J, leaving 10 bases between them. Germline loops: CDR1 GTSNPN, CDR2 SVGIG (reference sequence). The CDR3 runs to 12 residues. DNA for the CDR3: TGTGCCTGGAGCACAGGGAGCCAGCCCCAGCATTTT. Translation gives CAWSTGSQPQHF.

Ten or more counts support this clone. The V call is TRBV5-6, the J call TRBJ1-4, with D hard to call. V gave up 0 bases and J gave up 4 bases, with 7 bases separating them. This CDR3 comprises 14 residues. Germline values: CDR1 SGHDT, CDR2 YYEEEE. In DNA, the CDR3 is TGTGCCAGCAGCTTGGCCCAGTTTAATGAAAAACTGTTTTTT. The encoded protein is CASSLAQFNEKLFF.

This clone was picked up a small number of times. V and J are TRBV11-2 and TRBJ2-6; TRBD1 agrees at 8 bases. V trimming: 5 bases; J trimming: 3 bases; junction bases outside the gene matches: 6. CDR1 and CDR2 (germline): SGHAT, FQNNGV. The CDR3 covers 16 residues. The CDR3 sequence: CASSPDRGVGANVLTF. CDR3 nucleotides: TGTGCCAGCAGCCCTGACAGGGGCGTTGGGGCCAACGTCCTGACTTTC.

This clone was detected many times. In nucleotides, the CDR3 is TGTGCCAGCAGCCAAGACTGGCCTAGCGAAGCAGATACGCAGTATTTT. This codes for CASSQDWPSEADTQYF. This chain joins TRBV14 and TRBJ2-3, with a weak D call TRBD2 (6 bases). Germline-derived CDR1 and CDR2 are SGHDN and FVKESK. Between the trimmed V and J ends, which lost 0 bases and 4 bases, there was a span of 14 bases. This CDR3 spans 16 amino acids. The full variable domain, its missing parts supplied by reference TRBV14 and TRBJ2-3, is EAGVTQFPSHSVIEKGQTVTLRCDPISGHDNLYWYRRVMGKEIKFLLHFVKESKQDESGMPNNRFLAERTGGTYSTLKVQPAELEDSGVYFCASSQDWPSEADTQYFGPGTRLTVL.

This clone was picked up many times. The rearrangement uses TRBV5-8 and TRBJ2-5, with D unresolved. Germline V gene data show CDR1 as SGHTS and CDR2 as YDEGEE. V lost 3 bases to trimming and J lost 4 bases, with 7 bases between them. The length of the CDR3 is 12 residues. The CDR3 reads CASSYIRETQYF. The CDR3 region has the DNA TGTGCCAGCAGCTATATCAGAGAGACCCAGTACTTC. Drawing the rest from reference TRBV5-8 and TRBJ2-5, the complete variable domain is EAGVTQSPTHLIKTRGQQATLRCSPISGHTSVYWYQQALGLGLQFLLWYDEGEERNRGNFPPRFSGRQFPNYSSELNVNALELEDSALYLCASSYIRETQYFGPGTRLLVL.

This clone appeared many times. The rearrangement links TRBV5-1 to TRBJ2-2, with no clear D. The germline CDR1 and CDR2 sequences are SGHRS and YFSETQ. The CDR3 loop spans 14 amino acids. V lost 3 bases to trimming and J lost 6 bases, with 12 bases between them. For the CDR3, the DNA is TGCGCCAGCAGCTCCGGGTCGCTCGCCGGGGAGCTGTTTTTT. Its protein is CASSSGSLAGELFF.

This clone appeared many times. The chain joins TRBV28 to TRBJ1-1; unclear D gene. The CDR3 sequence is 12 residues long. Germline loops: CDR1 MDHEN, CDR2 SYDVKM. V was clipped by 6 bases and J by 11 bases, with 16 bases between them. The CDR3 region has the DNA TGTGCCAGCAGCCTTGGGTCCGTGCGGGCTTTCTTT. This gives the protein CASSLGSVRAFF.

This clone was counted at least ten times. The chain links TRBV6-5 to TRBJ2-7; a possible D gene is TRBD2 (7 bases). Between the trimmed V and J ends, which lost 4 bases and 2 bases, there was a span of 15 bases. CDR3 length: 15 amino acids. Germline assignment: CDR1 MNHEY and CDR2 SVGAGI. The CDR3 DNA reads TGTGCCAGCAGTTTCCGGGGGGCCAGCGCCTACGAGCAGTACTTC. It specifies CASSFRGASAYEQYF.

This clone showed up many times. V usage is TRBV5-3 and J usage is TRBJ1-2, with 9 bases fitting TRBD1. TRBV5-3 carries the ORF label, with uncertain function. V was clipped by 4 bases and J by 4 bases; unmatched bases: 29. The CDR3 runs 22 residues. CDR3 protein: CARSPTQSCNIVGTGPSYGYTF. CDR3 in DNA: TGTGCCAGAAGCCCGACACAAAGCTGTAACATTGTGGGGACAGGGCCTAGCTATGGCTACACCTTC.

This clone was seen a few times. This chain connects TRBV7-2 to TRBJ2-5; maybe TRBD2 (6 bases). Trimming cost V 5 bases and J 1 base, with 14 bases left between them. The CDR3 totals 15 residues. Germline V gene lookup returns CDR1 SGHTA and CDR2 FQGNSA. Here the CDR3 reads CASSEGLPFQETQYF. DNA of the CDR3: TGTGCCAGCAGCGAGGGACTGCCCTTCCAAGAGACCCAGTACTTC.

This clone was seen many times. This chain connects TRBV11-2 to TRBJ2-5, with 11 bases identical to TRBD2. Germline V gene data show CDR1 as SGHAT and CDR2 as FQNNGV. CDR3 length equals 16 residues. Germline trimming cut 1 base from V and 5 bases from J; bases unmatched to any gene: 6. CDR3 in amino acids: CASSLGIAGGWETQYF. CDR3 DNA: TGTGCCAGCAGCTTAGGAATAGCGGGGGGGTGGGAGACCCAGTACTTC. Complete variable domain (other parts from reference TRBV11-2 and TRBJ2-5): EAGVAQSPRYKIIEKRQSVAFWCNPISGHATLYWYQQILGQGPKLLIQFQNNGVVDDSQLPKDRFSAERLKGVDSTLKIQPAKLEDSAVYLCASSLGIAGGWETQYFGPGTRLLVL.

This clone was seen ten or more times. This chain uses TRBV7-8 with TRBJ2-7; D possibly corresponds to TRBD1 (6 bases). Germline V gives CDR1 SGHVS, CDR2 FQNEAQ. With 5 bases removed from V and 4 bases from J, the gap between germline ends came to 18 bases. This CDR3 comprises 15 residues. The CDR3 loop is CASSGQGRISYEQYF. DNA for the CDR3: TGTGCCAGCAGCGGTCAGGGGCGGATCAGTTACGAGCAGTACTTC. The full variable domain, in which reference TRBV7-8 and TRBJ2-7 provide the parts outside the CDR3, is GAGVSQSPRYKVAKRGQDVALRCDPISGHVSLFWYQQALGQGPEFLTYFQNEAQLDKSGLPSDRFFAERPEGSVSTLKIQRTQQEDSAVYLCASSGQGRISYEQYFGPGTRLTVT.

This clone was recorded at least ten times. This chain links TRBV29-1 with TRBJ2-2, with D perhaps TRBD2 (6 bases). Germline CDR1 reads SQVTM; CDR2 reads ANQGSEA. The CDR3 is 15 amino acids. Trimming took off 0 bases at V and 4 bases at J, with 12 bases between the two ends. The CDR3 bases are TGCAGCGTTGAAGATAACCAGGGACTCACCGGGGAGCTGTTTTTT. This gives the protein CSVEDNQGLTGELFF.

This clone has a handful of counts. J is TRBJ1-2 and V is TRBV27; TRBD1 might be the D (6 bases). The length of the CDR3 is 13 residues. V was clipped by 5 bases and J by 2 bases, with 9 bases between them. The germline V gene encodes CDR1 MNHEY and CDR2 SMNVEV (reference sequence). The CDR3 region has the DNA TGTGCCAGCAGTCGGACAGCCAACTATGGCTACACCTTC. Translated, it gives CASSRTANYGYTF.

This clone was picked up many times. CDR3 amino acids: CASSLGGQVGANYGYTF. The CDR3 DNA follows: TGCGCCAGCAGCTTGGGGGGACAGGTTGGAGCTAACTATGGCTACACCTTC. The chain joins TRBV5-1 to TRBJ1-2, with 8 positions matching TRBD1. The J segment lost 0 bases and the V segment lost 0 bases, leaving 7 bases of the junction unmatched. The CDR3 totals 17 residues. Germline V gene lookup returns CDR1 SGHRS and CDR2 YFSETQ.

This clone occurred many times. The genes are TRBV9 and TRBJ2-2; TRBD2 agrees at 8 bases. Germline V CDR1 and CDR2: SGDLS, YYNGEE. The CDR3 has 15 residues. V trimming: 0 bases; J trimming: 4 bases; junction bases outside the gene matches: 2. The CDR3 DNA sequence: TGTGCCAGCAGCGTAGTCACTAGCGGCACCGGGGAGCTGTTTTTT. Translation: CASSVVTSGTGELFF.

This clone was picked up many times. The V gene is TRBV6-4, the J gene TRBJ2-1, with 13 bases fitting TRBD2. The CDR3 length is 14 residues. Germline values: CDR1 MRHNA, CDR2 SNTAGT. V shed 4 bases and J 8 bases; nucleotides not matched to a gene: 2. CDR3 DNA: TGTGCCAGCAGTGGGACTAGCGGGAGCGATGAGCAGTTCTTC. It is translated as CASSGTSGSDEQFF.

V usage is TRBV30 and J usage is TRBJ2-3; 10 bases line up with TRBD2. Germline V CDR1 and CDR2: GTSNPN, SVGIG (reference sequence). The CDR3 covers 14 residues. V trimming: 5 bases; J trimming: 3 bases; junction bases outside the gene matches: 5. The CDR3 here is CAWCPAGGTDTQYF. The CDR3, as DNA: TGTGCCTGGTGTCCAGCGGGAGGGACAGATACGCAGTATTTT.

The table lists this clone with many counts. V and J are TRBV4-2 and TRBJ2-3, with 8 bases lining up with TRBD2. The CDR3 spans 17 residues. Germline V gene sequence: CDR1 LGHNA, CDR2 YNFKEQ. Losses at the gene ends were 2 bases for V and 0 bases for J; bases not matched to a gene: 7. The CDR3 DNA reads TGTGCCAGCAGCCAAAAAGGTGGCGGGGGGAGCACAGATACGCAGTATTTT. It codes for CASSQKGGGGSTDTQYF.

Only a few counts were recorded for this clone. The chain recombines TRBV5-1 with TRBJ2-5, with 12 nucleotides matching TRBD2. CDR3 size: 17 residues. Unmatched junction bases numbered 4, after V lost 0 bases and J lost 1 base. The germline V gene has CDR1 SGHRS and CDR2 YFSETQ. CDR3 protein: CASSLGPSGGAQETQYF. CDR3 in DNA: TGCGCCAGCAGCTTGGGGCCTAGCGGGGGGGCCCAAGAGACCCAGTACTTC.

This clone was observed at least ten times. This chain joins TRBV7-8 and TRBJ2-7; the match to TRBD1 covers 7 bases. Germline CDR1 reads SGHVS; CDR2 reads FQNEAQ. This CDR3 is built from 15 residues. The ends lost 3 bases at V and 2 bases at J; junction bases unmatched: 7. The CDR3 loop is CASSFRDSSTYEQYF. The DNA of the CDR3 is TGTGCCAGCAGCTTCCGGGACAGTTCTACCTACGAGCAGTACTTC.